Listed below are T cell receptor beta chains from one sample, sequenced in a study of response to subunit inactivated influenza vaccine. TCRdb reprocessed the RT-PCR reads with MiXCR, giving one entry per CDR3 protein. This table holds just under 550,000 distinct CDR3 sequences, roughly 25% found once. The same specimen was also included in a second study, on T cells expressing NK-cell markers.

This material consisted of CD4+ T cells sorted from PBMCs, taken 11 to 12 days after vaccination. Every receptor here comes from a man between 45 and 60 years old who received an inactivated influenza vaccine. The CDR3 runs from the conserved cysteine through the conserved F or W. The D gene is left open where the match is weak. Clone size is stated in some rows and not others, as once, few, many or a class when expanded.

CDR3 protein	CDR3 DNA	clone size	J gene	CDR3 length	V gene	D gene
CASSLDRAGGGGTDTQYF	TGTGCCAGCAGCTTAGACCGGGCAGGGGGCGGGGGCACAGATACGCAGTATTTT	few	TRBJ2-3	18	TRBV11-2	TRBD1
CAISDLLGEETQYF	TGTGCCATCAGTGATCTTTTGGGGGAAGAGACCCAGTACTTC	few	TRBJ2-5	14	TRBV10-3	.
CASIDRGQVGELFF	TGTGCCAGCATTGACAGGGGGCAAGTCGGGGAGCTGTTTTTT	many	TRBJ2-2	14	TRBV12-3/TRBV12-4	TRBD1
CASSHRSTGGAGANVLTF	TGTGCCAGCAGCCACCGCTCAACAGGGGGCGCTGGGGCCAACGTCCTGACTTTC	few	TRBJ2-6	18	TRBV11-2	TRBD1
CASSLDGLAKNIQYF	TGTGCCAGCAGTTTGGACGGTTTAGCCAAAAACATTCAGTACTTC	.	TRBJ2-4	15	TRBV12-3/TRBV12-4	.
CASSIETAYEQYF	TGTGCCAGCAGCATCGAGACTGCCTACGAGCAGTACTTC	.	TRBJ2-7	13	TRBV7-9	.
CASSTDRDTHTDTQYF	TGTGCCAGCAGTACTGACCGGGACACCCACACAGATACGCAGTATTTT	few	TRBJ2-3	16	TRBV12-3/TRBV12-4	.
CATSRAGAGANVLTF	TGTGCCACCAGCAGAGCAGGAGCTGGGGCCAACGTCCTGACTTTC	.	TRBJ2-6	15	TRBV15	.
CASSVGLGEFYEQYF	TGTGCCAGCAGCGTAGGTCTAGGAGAATTCTACGAGCAGTACTTC	.	TRBJ2-7	15	TRBV9	.
CASSSLRWDGAYEQYF	TGTGCCAGCAGTTCCCTCAGGTGGGACGGAGCCTACGAGCAGTACTTC	.	TRBJ2-7	16	TRBV28	.
CASSAIAWTSTDTQYF	TGTGCCAGCAGCGCGATAGCGTGGACTAGCACAGATACGCAGTATTTT	few	TRBJ2-3	16	TRBV5-5	.
CASSFRASSYNSPLHF	TGTGCCAGCAGCTTTAGGGCCAGCTCCTATAATTCACCCCTCCACTTT	many	TRBJ1-6	16	TRBV7-8	.
CASSESNSEAFF	TGCGCCAGCAGTGAGTCTAACAGTGAAGCTTTCTTT	.	TRBJ1-1	12	TRBV10-2	.
CSARRGQGEETQYF	TGCAGTGCTAGAAGGGGACAGGGGGAGGAGACCCAGTACTTC	.	TRBJ2-5	14	TRBV20-1	TRBD1